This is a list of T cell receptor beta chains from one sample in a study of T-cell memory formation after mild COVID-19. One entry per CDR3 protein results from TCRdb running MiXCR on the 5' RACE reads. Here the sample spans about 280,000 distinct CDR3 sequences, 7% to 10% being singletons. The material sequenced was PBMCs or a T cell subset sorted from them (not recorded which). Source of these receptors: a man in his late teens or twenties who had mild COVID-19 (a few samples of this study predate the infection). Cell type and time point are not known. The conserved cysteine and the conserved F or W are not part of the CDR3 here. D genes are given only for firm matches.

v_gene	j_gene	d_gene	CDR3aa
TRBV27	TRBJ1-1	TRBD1	ASTLTGGNTEAF
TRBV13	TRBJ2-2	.	ASSKGGANTGELF
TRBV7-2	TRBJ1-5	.	ASSQTYGPNQPQH
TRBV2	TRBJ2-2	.	ASSDRVANTGELF
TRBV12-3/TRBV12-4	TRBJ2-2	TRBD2	ASSSGPNRGAGELF
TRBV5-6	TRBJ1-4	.	ASSSSRGGEKLF
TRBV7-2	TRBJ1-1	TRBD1	ASSLRGLGEAF
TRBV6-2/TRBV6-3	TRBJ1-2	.	ASSYSTAFGYT
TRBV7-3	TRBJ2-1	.	ASSLSRDGSNEQF
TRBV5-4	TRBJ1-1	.	ASSQSYQRASDTEAF
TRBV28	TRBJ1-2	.	ASRSPSTANYGYT
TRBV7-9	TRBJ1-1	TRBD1	ASSAQGGMNTEAF
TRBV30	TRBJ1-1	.	AWRWVMNTEAF
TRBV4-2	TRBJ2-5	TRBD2	ASSPHGAGGQETQY
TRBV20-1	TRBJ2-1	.	SASPRAHYNEQF
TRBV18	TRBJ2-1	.	ASSPQASYNEQF
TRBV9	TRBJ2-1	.	ASSSTPRVRDEQF
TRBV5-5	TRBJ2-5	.	ASSLDLSPRETQY
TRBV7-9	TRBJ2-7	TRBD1	ASSAPQGANEQY
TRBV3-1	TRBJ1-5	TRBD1	ASSQGTGTEPQH
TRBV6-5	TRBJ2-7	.	ASSYGGASYEQY
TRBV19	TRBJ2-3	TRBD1	ASSRGQGGDTQY
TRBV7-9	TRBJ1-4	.	ASSTTGLGNEKLF
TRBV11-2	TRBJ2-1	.	ASSLRLVSEVPNEQF
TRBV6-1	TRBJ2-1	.	ASRKAGYNEQF
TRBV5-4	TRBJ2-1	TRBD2	ASSPGTSGGMDEQF
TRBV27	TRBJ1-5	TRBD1	ASSLSGTGIQPQH
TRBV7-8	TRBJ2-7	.	ASSFTDYEQY
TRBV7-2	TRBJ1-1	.	ASSPRGSYTEAF
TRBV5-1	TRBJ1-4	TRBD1	ASSYGTGVEKLF
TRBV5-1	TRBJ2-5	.	ASSLGVWETQY
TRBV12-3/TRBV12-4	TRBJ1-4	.	ASSLGQSNEKLF
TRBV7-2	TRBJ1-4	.	ASSLVWAGTEKLF
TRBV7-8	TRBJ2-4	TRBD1	ASSNRQGFRDIQY
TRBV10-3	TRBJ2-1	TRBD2	AISESLAGGLDEQF
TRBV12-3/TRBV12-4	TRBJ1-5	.	ASSFGGEPQH
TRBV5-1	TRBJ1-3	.	ASSLTGTPEDTIY
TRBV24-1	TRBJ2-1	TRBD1	ATSDSGTGSSYNEQF
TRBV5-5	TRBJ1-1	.	ASSSLIGGGEAF
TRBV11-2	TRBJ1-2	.	ASSPRDYYGYT
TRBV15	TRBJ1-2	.	ATSRDSWGPYGYT
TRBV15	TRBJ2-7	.	ATSRVGGRYEQY
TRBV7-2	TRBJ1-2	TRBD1	ASSLRRTGSFYGYT
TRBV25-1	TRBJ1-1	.	ASSKGYYNTEAF
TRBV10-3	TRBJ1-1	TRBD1	ASDRDRGYTEAF